Shown below are 8 T cell receptor beta chains from a single sample sequenced in a study of T cell responses to AZD1222 COVID-19 vaccine. TCRdb's table, derived via immunoSEQ multiplex PCR, lists solely in-frame clones and lacks some. The sample lists some 120,000 clones; approximately 83% were seen once. The sample was peripheral blood, taken on day 0 of AZD1222 vaccination. Receptor source: an adult in good health.

The CDR3 sequence: CASSGYWDSWTGQSYGYTF. The CDR3 DNA reads as TGTGCCAGCAGTGGTTATTGGGATTCATGGACAGGGCAGTCCTATGGCTACACCTTC. The chain joins TRBV27 to TRBJ1-2; TRBD1 aligns across 8 bases. Germline loops: CDR1 MNHEY, CDR2 SMNVEV (reference sequence). J was trimmed by 4 bases and V by 5 bases; bases with no gene match: 21. The CDR3 runs to 19 residues.

V is TRBV6-5 and J is TRBJ2-1; 7 nucleotides line up with TRBD1. The ends lost 0 bases at V and 1 base at J; junction bases unmatched: 3. The germline V gene has CDR1 MNHEY and CDR2 SVGAGI. CDR3 length: 16 residues. DNA of the CDR3: TGTGCCAGCAGTTACTCGTGGGACAGTTCCTACAATGAGCAGTTCTTC. Amino acids: CASSYSWDSSYNEQFF.

To note about this clone: A read error may produce the germline difference seen at one junction end. The chain combines TRBV15 with TRBJ1-2, with a possible D match to TRBD1 (6 bases). The CDR3 loop spans 15 amino acids. From germline, CDR1 is LNHNV and CDR2 YYDKDF (reference sequence). CDR3 region: CATSMGGQPLYRYTF. The CDR3 nucleotides read TGTGCCACCAGCATGGGGGGCCAACCCCTCTATCGCTACACCTTC.

The rearrangement uses TRBV5-8 and TRBJ1-4; D not certain. The germline CDR1 and CDR2 sequences are SGHTS and YDEGEE. With 5 bases removed from V and 1 base from J, the gap between germline ends came to 9 bases. The CDR3 totals 14 residues. The CDR3 loop is CASSRGRTNEKLFF. The DNA of the CDR3 is TGTGCCAGCAGTAGAGGGCGAACTAATGAAAAACTGTTTTTT.

The chain joins TRBV5-4 to TRBJ1-1; D is ambiguous. V was trimmed by 3 bases and J by 4 bases, leaving 13 bases between them. There are 14 residues in the CDR3. CDR1 SGHNT and CDR2 YYREEE come from the germline V gene (reference sequence). CDR3 sequence (DNA): TGTGCCAGCAGCTCGCGGACGTCCCGCACTGAAGCTTTCTTT. The encoded protein is CASSSRTSRTEAFF.

V gene TRBV4-1 combines with J gene TRBJ2-1; 11 bases agree with TRBD2. The germline gives CDR1 MGHRA, CDR2 YSYEKL. CDR3 length: 17 residues. Germline trimming cut 3 bases from V and 1 base from J; bases unmatched to any gene: 5. The CDR3 loop reads CASSQDPSGGSYNEQFF. The DNA of the CDR3 is TGCGCCAGCAGCCAGGATCCTAGCGGGGGGTCCTACAATGAGCAGTTCTTC.

In this sample, this clone turned up once. The rearrangement links TRBV5-1 to TRBJ2-5; perhaps TRBD2 as D (6 bases). The CDR3 has 16 amino acids. With 0 bases removed from V and 4 bases from J, the gap between germline ends came to 16 bases. Germline V gene sequence: CDR1 SGHRS, CDR2 YFSETQ. CDR3: CASSLVPGPRGETQYF. The CDR3 bases are TGCGCCAGCAGCTTGGTTCCGGGGCCGCGGGGAGAGACCCAGTACTTC.

J is TRBJ2-7 and V is TRBV6-5; 9 bases align to TRBD1. The CDR3 sequence is 14 residues long. Per the germline V gene, CDR1 is MNHEY and CDR2 is SVGAGI. V gave up 6 bases and J gave up 4 bases; unmatched junction bases: 7. The CDR3 spells CASSRTGTGYEQYF. The CDR3 DNA reads as TGTGCCAGCAGCCGCACCGGGACAGGGTACGAGCAGTACTTC.